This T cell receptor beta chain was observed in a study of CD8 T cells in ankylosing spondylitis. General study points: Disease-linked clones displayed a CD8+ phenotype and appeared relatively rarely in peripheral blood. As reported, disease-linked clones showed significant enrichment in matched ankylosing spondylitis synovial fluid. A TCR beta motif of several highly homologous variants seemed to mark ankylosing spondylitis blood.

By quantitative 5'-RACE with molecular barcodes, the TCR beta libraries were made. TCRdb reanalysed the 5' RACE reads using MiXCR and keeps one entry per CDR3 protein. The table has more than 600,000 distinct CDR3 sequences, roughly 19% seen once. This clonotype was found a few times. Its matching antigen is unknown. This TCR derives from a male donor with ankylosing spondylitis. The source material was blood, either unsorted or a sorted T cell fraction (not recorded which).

The CDR3 spells CASGRGQGPGYGYTF. CDR3 sequence (DNA): TGTGCCAGCGGTAGGGGACAGGGCCCGGGCTATGGCTACACCTTC. This sequence joins TRBV11-2 and TRBJ1-2; 9 positions match TRBD1. V lost 8 bases to trimming and J lost 4 bases; unmatched junction nucleotides: 11. The germline V gene has CDR1 SGHAT and CDR2 FQNNGV. The CDR3 contains 15 residues.